Following are 24 T cell receptor beta chains from one sample sequenced in a study of control samples from healthy donors and cancer patients. Some clones are missing from TCRdb's copy, which holds only in-frame ones; the method was immunoSEQ multiplex PCR. This sample has 150,000 or so clones, with 90% to 95% found just once. Sample: blood. Every receptor here comes from a man aged 18 to 29 in good health.

This clone was counted only a few times. This chain joins TRBV9 and TRBJ2-7; tentative D call: TRBD2 (6 bases). This CDR3 region has 14 residues. The germline V gene encodes CDR1 SGDLS and CDR2 YYNGEE. The V end lost 3 bases, the J end lost 7 bases, and 17 bases lay between the germline ends. DNA of the CDR3: TGTGCCAGCAGCGAGGATACGGGAGTGAGGGAGCAGTACTTC. Its protein product is CASSEDTGVREQYF.

The J gene is TRBJ2-1, the V gene TRBV19, with 13 bases fitting TRBD2. CDR3 length equals 15 residues. J was trimmed by 9 bases and V by 4 bases; bases with no gene match: 6. Germline assignment: CDR1 LNHDA and CDR2 SQIVND (reference sequence). CDR3 loop: CASSTMGLAGSEQFF. The CDR3 DNA sequence: TGTGCCAGTAGTACCATGGGACTAGCGGGATCTGAGCAGTTCTTC. The whole variable domain, filled in from reference TRBV19 and TRBJ2-1, reads DGGITQSPKYLFRKEGQNVTLSCEQNLNHDAMYWYRQDPGQGLRLIYYSQIVNDFQKGDIAEGYSVSREKKESFPLTVTSAQKNPTAFYLCASSTMGLAGSEQFFGPGTRLTVL.

This rearrangement joins TRBV7-6 to TRBJ1-1; perhaps TRBD1 as D (5 bases). Germline loops: CDR1 SGHVS, CDR2 FNYEAQ. V shed 0 bases and J shed 6 bases, with 17 bases lying between them. There are 16 residues in the CDR3. The CDR3 is CASSLAHQGPGAEAFF. Written as DNA, the CDR3 is TGTGCCAGCAGCTTAGCGCATCAGGGCCCAGGCGCTGAAGCTTTCTTT.

The chain has TRBV19 and TRBJ1-1; the D is unclear. The CDR3 consists of 13 residues. The V gene's germline CDR1 is LNHDA and CDR2 SQIVND (reference sequence). Trimming pared 10 bases from V and 1 base from J, leaving 13 bases between. CDR3 DNA: TGTGCCACCGTAATTGCCAGGAACACTGAAGCTTTCTTT. It codes for CATVIARNTEAFF.

J is TRBJ2-3 and V is TRBV6-5; no firm D call. Germline V gene sequence: CDR1 MNHEY, CDR2 SVGAGI. The CDR3 contains 16 residues. The V gene lost 0 bases and the J gene lost 2 bases, with 12 bases spanning the gap. CDR3 protein: CASSYSFRADTDTQYF. In DNA form, the CDR3 reads TGTGCCAGCAGTTACTCTTTTAGGGCAGACACAGATACGCAGTATTTT.

The genes are TRBV7-3 and TRBJ1-1; D not resolved. This CDR3 comprises 13 residues. V was trimmed by 0 bases and J by 1 base, leaving 3 bases between them. CDR1 and CDR2 from the germline V gene are SGHTA and FQGTGA. The CDR3 bases are TGTGCCAGCAGCTTAACGGCGAACACTGAAGCTTTCTTT. It yields the protein CASSLTANTEAFF.

V and J are TRBV7-3 and TRBJ2-1; D is possibly TRBD1 or TRBD2 (6 bases each). The germline V and J ends were trimmed by 5 bases and 10 bases, with 21 bases remaining between them. CDR1 and CDR2 from the germline V gene are SGHTA and FQGTGA. The CDR3 loop spans 15 amino acids. The CDR3 bases are TGTGCCAGCAGCCGTATAAGGGGGGAGATAGGGGAGCAGTTCTTC. Protein product: CASSRIRGEIGEQFF.

The chain uses TRBV28 and TRBJ2-7, with 11 bases identical to TRBD2. The ends lost 5 bases at V and 3 bases at J; junction bases unmatched: 3. Germline CDR1 MDHEN, CDR2 SYDVKM. The CDR3 loop spans 14 amino acids. This CDR3 reads CASSPGTSGYEQYF. In DNA, the CDR3 is TGTGCCAGCAGTCCCGGGACTAGCGGCTACGAGCAGTACTTC.

As DNA, the CDR3 is TGTGCCAGCAGCGTATCCCGTACCGGGGAGCTGTTTTTT. Translated, it gives CASSVSRTGELFF. The V and J genes are TRBV9 and TRBJ2-2; D is ambiguous. The germline V gene encodes CDR1 SGDLS and CDR2 YYNGEE. Trimming took off 1 base at V and 5 bases at J, with 6 bases between the two ends. The CDR3 loop spans 13 amino acids.

CDR3 in amino acids: CASSQEGSPLHF. Written as DNA, the CDR3 is TGCGCCAGCAGCCAAGAAGGATCACCCCTCCACTTT. V gene TRBV4-1 combines with J gene TRBJ1-6; D remains unclear. This CDR3 has 12 amino acids. CDR1 MGHRA and CDR2 YSYEKL come from the germline V gene. Trimming shortened V by 0 bases and J by 10 bases, and 4 bases separated the two germline ends.

This sequence joins TRBV11-1 and TRBJ2-5; no firm D call. The CDR3 is 16 amino acids. V lost 5 bases and J lost 1, with 17 bases in between. Germline CDR1 and CDR2: SGHAT and FQDESV (reference sequence). The CDR3 sequence: CASSQWGSTSQETQYF. The CDR3, as DNA: TGTGCCAGCAGCCAGTGGGGTAGCACATCCCAAGAGACCCAGTACTTC. The whole variable domain, remainder taken from reference TRBV11-1 and TRBJ2-5, is EAEVAQSPRYKITEKSQAVAFWCDPISGHATLYWYRQILGQGPELLVQFQDESVVDDSQLPKDRFSAERLKGVDSTLKIQPAELGDSAMYLCASSQWGSTSQETQYFGPGTRLLVL.

The rearrangement joins TRBV5-4 to TRBJ2-7, with TRBD1 identical over 7 bases. The CDR3 extends over 15 amino acids. V trimming: 1 base; J trimming: 2 bases; junction bases outside the gene matches: 6. Looked up from germline, CDR1 is SGHNT and CDR2 is YYREEE (reference sequence). The CDR3 here is CASSLKGQSAYEQYF. CDR3 sequence (DNA): TGTGCCAGCAGCTTGAAGGGACAGTCAGCCTACGAGCAGTACTTC.

The V call is TRBV5-1, the J call TRBJ2-5, with 7 bases fitting TRBD2. The germline V gene encodes CDR1 SGHRS and CDR2 YFSETQ. There are 14 residues in the CDR3. Trimming took 1 base from V and 2 from J; bases not matched to a gene: 2. The CDR3 DNA sequence: TGCGCCAGCAGCTTGTGGGGGGGGCAAGAGACCCAGTACTTC. Translated, it gives CASSLWGGQETQYF.

The CDR3, as DNA: TGTGCCGTAGACAGGGGCGCTTCCTATAATTCACCCCTCCACTTT. This translates into CAVDRGASYNSPLHF. The chain recombines TRBV30 with TRBJ1-6; 8 positions agree with TRBD1. This CDR3 has 15 residues. CDR1 is GTSNPN and CDR2 is SVGIG in the germline V gene (reference sequence). The V gene end was trimmed by 8 bases and the J gene end by 1 base; junction bases not matched to a gene: 7.

The rearrangement links TRBV5-6 to TRBJ1-2, with D unresolved. V lost 1 base and J 1 base, leaving 14 bases between the germline ends. This CDR3 region has 16 residues. Germline V CDR1 and CDR2: SGHDT, YYEEEE. CDR3 protein: CASSLTVISRNYGYTF. The CDR3 nucleotides read TGTGCCAGCAGCTTGACAGTTATATCCCGTAACTATGGCTACACCTTC.

The rearrangement uses TRBV21-1 and TRBJ1-4. TRBV21-1 is labeled a pseudogene. CDR3 length: 13 amino acids. Written as DNA, the CDR3 is TGTGCCAGCACCCCGAGCGGTGCCGAAAAACTGTTTTTT. Translating it yields CASTPSGAEKLFF.

The chain is built from TRBV28 and TRBJ1-2; possibly TRBD1 for D (6 bases). The CDR3 runs to 15 residues. Trimming removed 5 bases from V and 5 bases from J, with 18 bases in between. Per the germline V gene, CDR1 is MDHEN and CDR2 is SYDVKM. Written as DNA, the CDR3 is TGTGCCAGCAGTCCCCCGAGGGGGACCCAATATGGCTACACCTTC. Protein sequence: CASSPPRGTQYGYTF.

This clone was counted once. The CDR3 DNA reads as TGTGCCAGCAGCTGGGGCGGGACGGCAATCTACGAGCAGTACTTC. As protein: CASSWGGTAIYEQYF. V is TRBV14 and J is TRBJ2-7; perhaps TRBD2 as D (6 bases). The CDR3 extends over 15 amino acids. V gave up 5 bases and J gave up 3 bases, with 17 bases separating them. Germline V lookup: CDR1 SGHDN, CDR2 FVKESK.

The count of this clone is one. The chain carries TRBV5-4 and TRBJ1-1; D gene unclear. Germline values: CDR1 SGHNT, CDR2 YYREEE (reference sequence). The CDR3 spans 13 residues. Between the trimmed V and J ends, which lost 3 bases and 6 bases, there was a span of 12 bases. This chain's CDR3 is CASSSVGRAEAFF. Written as DNA, the CDR3 is TGTGCCAGCAGCTCGGTAGGGAGGGCTGAAGCTTTCTTT. Combining the CDR3 with reference TRBV5-4 and TRBJ1-1 gives the whole variable domain ETGVTQSPTHLIKTRGQQVTLRCSSQSGHNTVSWYQQALGQGPQFIFQYYREEENGRGNFPPRFSGLQFPNYSSELNVNALELDDSALYLCASSSVGRAEAFFGQGTRLTVV.

The chain carries TRBV4-3 and TRBJ1-2; 7 bases match TRBD1. V was clipped by 0 bases and J by 8 bases; unmatched bases: 12. Germline CDR1 LGHNA, CDR2 YSLEER. The CDR3 sequence is 16 residues long. Written as DNA, the CDR3 is TGCGCCAGCAGCCAAGATATTTTAGAGACAGGGAGCGGCTACACCTTC. This sequence encodes CASSQDILETGSGYTF.

V usage is TRBV19 and J usage is TRBJ1-1; no definite D call. Per the germline V gene, CDR1 is LNHDA and CDR2 is SQIVND (reference sequence). Trimming took off 8 bases at V and 0 bases at J, with 13 bases between the two ends. CDR3 length: 14 amino acids. CDR3 region: CASRPGTLNTEAFF. The CDR3 DNA is TGTGCCAGTCGCCCGGGAACCCTGAACACTGAAGCTTTCTTT.

The chain has TRBV19 and TRBJ1-4; no reliable D call. Germline values: CDR1 LNHDA, CDR2 SQIVND (reference sequence). The CDR3 runs 13 residues. V lost 9 bases and J lost 6, with 14 bases in between. CDR3: CASNPGSYEKLFF. In DNA form, the CDR3 reads TGTGCCAGCAACCCGGGATCCTATGAAAAACTGTTTTTT.

The chain combines TRBV30 with TRBJ2-1; tentatively, D is TRBD2 (5 bases). CDR1 is GTSNPN, CDR2 SVGIG, per germline (reference sequence). The CDR3 is made up of 13 amino acids. V lost 2 bases and J lost 7, with 12 bases in between. This CDR3 is CAWSLTRGNEQFF. DNA for the CDR3: TGTGCCTGGAGTCTTACACGGGGTAATGAGCAGTTCTTC.

This chain links TRBV6-1 with TRBJ1-5, with D tentatively TRBD1 (5 bases). Trimming removed 3 bases at V and 5 bases at J, with 11 bases between. The CDR3 consists of 14 residues. The germline V gene has CDR1 MNHNS and CDR2 SASEGT. For the CDR3, the DNA is TGTGCCAGCAGTGAGACATGGGGGTATCAGCCCCAGCATTTT. Amino acid sequence: CASSETWGYQPQHF.